Described below is a single T cell receptor beta chain sequence and its context. Its specificity is not known. The data were taken from a study of shared clonotypes between healthy human individuals. Overall study context: The donor pool was made up of two women and three men aged 18 to 49. Study observations and caveats: Clonotype sharing among the donors was expected to vary with sequencing depth.

The repertoire was sequenced with immunoSEQ multiplex PCR; TCRdb's copy has only in-frame clones and lacks some. Here the sample spans millions of clones, just under 95% being singletons. The V gene lost 5 bases and the J gene lost 6 bases, with 13 bases spanning the gap. Per the germline V gene, CDR1 is SEHNR and CDR2 is FQNEAQ (reference sequence). This CDR3 spans 13 amino acids. Naive CD8 cells lacked CD45RO, underwent positive selection for CCR7 and left out terminally differentiated effector memory CD45RA+ cells. Donation came from healthy HIV-negative adults that had no recent acute infections or vaccinations.

This chain links TRBV7-9 with TRBJ1-2; D is unclear. This TCR derives from a man in his late teens or twenties in good health. The sample taken for sequencing was naive CD8+ T cells sorted from blood. CDR3 DNA: TGTGCCAGCAGCCCTCGGTGGGTTGATGGCTACACCTTC. Protein sequence: CASSPRWVDGYTF.